This is a list of T cell receptor beta chains from one sample in a study of shared clonotypes between healthy human individuals. Generated by immunoSEQ multiplex PCR, the TCRdb table keeps only in-frame clones and is missing some. The repertoire includes some 2.4 million clones, 90% to 95% of them detected once, and more than 0.35% sits in the top ten. Sequenced material: naive CD4+ T cells from PBMCs. These receptors originate from a man aged 18 to 30 in good health. Some clones in this sample may be carry-over from other donors' samples. Each CDR3 is given with its conserved first and last residue.

cdr3_length v_call cdr3_aa
15 TRBV7-3 CASRASVTSTDTQYF
15 TRBV5-4 CASSLSGRGGETQYF
15 TRBV28 CASSSGGHSNQPQHF
13 TRBV2 CASSDVTTDTQYF
14 TRBV27 CASSLGGRGNIQYF
16 TRBV28 CASSSSSGRLYNEQFF
14 TRBV14 CASSQGLVSNTQYF
13 TRBV7-2 CASSARYTDTQYF
12 TRBV28 CASNRGQETQYF
16 TRBV2 CASSGMGQTDSYEQYF
12 TRBV14 CASSHPSGTQYF
13 TRBV28 CAGRIYSNQPQHF
17 TRBV11-1 CASSQRQGRSRNTEAFF
16 TRBV18 CASSLTPRDRVETQYF
14 TRBV9 CASSLLTGITEAFF
13 TRBV28 CASSFRDMYEQYF
16 TRBV5-1 CASSTGGQTFQETQYF
15 TRBV6-5 CASSYSGQGPYEQYF
15 TRBV5-1 CASSLTGTTEETQYF
13 TRBV7-9 CASSLSGGDTIYF
13 TRBV18 CASSPAENSPLHF
16 TRBV28 CASTKTSGRVYNEQFF
16 TRBV9 CASSPLDRVLSTEAFF
15 TRBV7-9 CASSRGREGTDTQYF
15 TRBV5-1 CASSLVVGDPNEQFF
14 TRBV6-5 CASRTGTSSGELFF
16 TRBV5-1 CASSLNVRPAGEKLFF
14 TRBV30 CAWSVSLAGGEQFF
14 TRBV7-3 CASSYSQGNTEAFF
15 TRBV9 CASSAGTSGTDTQYF
16 TRBV5-1 CASSPGGTGTLNEQFF
14 TRBV11-1 CASSLRAGSSGYTF
18 TRBV10-2 CASSVTGTGGSRNTEAFF
17 TRBV18 CASSDRQVRRSGTEAFF
12 TRBV7-9 CASSLGVLGYTF
16 TRBV7-2 CASSLGSGRALNEQFF
15 TRBV27 CASSLSIGGFNEQFF
13 TRBV7-2 CASSSQLNTEAFF
15 TRBV19 CASSGLDRGFHGYTF
13 TRBV5-1 CASSLDSYNEQFF